This TCR beta chain was sequenced for a study of pediatric ulcerative colitis. Study-level findings and limits: Two patients had blood samples with substantially reduced template counts. Ulcerative colitis patients shared more blood-rectal clones than controls.

One to two pinch biopsies were taken from the rectum during colonoscopy. Here immunoSEQ multiplex PCR was the method, and the copy in TCRdb shows in-frame clones only, minus some. The top ten hold about 4% of the sample, which has 40,000 to 55,000 clones, around 79% seen once. Germline V lookup: CDR1 SGHDT, CDR2 YYEEEE. V was trimmed by 2 bases and J by 4 bases, leaving 6 bases between them. The CDR3 sequence is 12 residues long. There are a few counts of this clone. The antigen is not known. The origin of this receptor is a girl between 10 and 17 years old with moderate ulcerative colitis. Sequenced: gut tissue. The chain recombines TRBV5-6 with TRBJ1-2; D is ambiguous. CDR3 bases: TGTGCCAGCAGCTTCGGCCTCTATGGCTACACCTTC. This gives the protein CASSFGLYGYTF.